These 15 T cell receptor beta chains share one sample of origin, sequenced in a study of OX40 agonist ivuxolimab in advanced cancers. Some clones are missing from TCRdb's copy, which holds only in-frame ones; the method was immunoSEQ multiplex PCR. The table records 73,000 or so clones, approximately 85% of them present only once. This sample comprised CD4+ or CD8+ T cells sorted from blood, obtained in a trial of the OX40 agonist ivuxolimab. These receptors were collected from an adult with an advanced solid tumor such as melanoma, head and neck, liver or kidney cancer.

The gene calls are TRBV30 and TRBJ1-2; the D gene is possibly TRBD1 (5 bases). CDR3 length: 11 residues. The V and J ends lost 1 base and 13 bases respectively, with 13 bases between them. Germline CDR1 is GTSNPN and CDR2 is SVGIG (reference sequence). CDR3 loop: CAWSAGGDCTF. CDR3 nucleotides: TGTGCCTGGAGTGCTGGGGGGGATTGCACCTTC.

CDR3 DNA sequence: TGTGCCAGTAGTATGAGGGGTTACGAGCAGTACTTC. This gives the protein CASSMRGYEQYF. The gene calls are TRBV19 and TRBJ2-7, with D perhaps assigned TRBD1 or TRBD2 (5 bases each). Trimming shortened V by 3 bases and J by 4 bases, and 7 bases separated the two germline ends. The CDR3 sequence is 12 residues long. Germline V gene sequence: CDR1 LNHDA, CDR2 SQIVND (reference sequence).

The genes are TRBV7-2 and TRBJ2-5; 7 bases are shared with TRBD1. Germline loops: CDR1 SGHTA, CDR2 FQGNSA. The CDR3 totals 14 residues. Trimming at V came to 5 bases and at J to 5 bases, leaving 8 bases not matched to a gene. The CDR3 reads CASSRRTGEETQYF. In DNA form, the CDR3 reads TGTGCCAGCAGCCGCCGGACAGGCGAGGAGACCCAGTACTTC.

In this sample, this clone turned up once. J is TRBJ1-6 and V is TRBV5-8, with D unclear. Germline lookup yields CDR1 SGHTS and CDR2 YDEGEE. V lost 3 bases and J lost 0, with 4 bases in between. The CDR3 totals 14 residues. The CDR3 region has the DNA TGTGCCAGCAGCTCCACCTCCTATAATTCACCCCTCCACTTT. It translates to CASSSTSYNSPLHF.

This clone was counted a few times. The chain links TRBV4-2 to TRBJ2-5; the D is unclear. Germline V gives CDR1 LGHNA, CDR2 YNFKEQ. This CDR3 is built from 16 residues. V lost 3 bases and J 2 bases, leaving 16 bases between the germline ends. CDR3 loop: CASSQVVRVQQETQYF. The CDR3 nucleotides read TGTGCCAGCAGCCAGGTGGTTAGGGTCCAGCAAGAGACCCAGTACTTC.

The genes are TRBV18 and TRBJ2-7, with D perhaps matching TRBD1 or TRBD2 (5 bases each). Trimming stripped 3 bases from V and 7 bases from J, with 10 bases between. Germline V lookup: CDR1 KGHSH, CDR2 LQKENI. This CDR3 has 12 residues. For the CDR3, the DNA is TGTGCCAGCTCACCGGGGACGGGTGAGCAGTACTTC. Protein: CASSPGTGEQYF.

The table lists this clone with a count of one. The chain links TRBV10-3 to TRBJ1-1; TRBD1 matches 10 bases. This CDR3 is 17 amino acids long. Germline V gene data show CDR1 as ENHRY and CDR2 as SYGVKD. With 5 bases clipped from V and 0 bases from J, the junction kept 9 bases outside the gene matches. CDR3 loop: CAISPTGGRAMNTEAFF. The CDR3 DNA sequence: TGTGCCATCAGTCCGACAGGGGGCCGGGCCATGAACACTGAAGCTTTCTTT.

The chain uses TRBV30 and TRBJ1-2; tentative D call: TRBD1 (6 bases). V lost 5 bases, J lost 11 bases, and 12 bases lay in between. CDR3 size: 10 residues. Germline lookup yields CDR1 GTSNPN and CDR2 SVGIG (reference sequence). CDR3 coding DNA: TGTGCCTGGGATGGGACACGGTACACCTTC. Translating it yields CAWDGTRYTF.

The V gene is TRBV2, the J gene TRBJ2-3, with a weak D call TRBD1 (5 bases). The germline gives CDR1 SNHLY, CDR2 FYNNEI. Trimming took off 5 bases at V and 1 base at J, with 10 bases between the two ends. The CDR3 is made up of 14 amino acids. CDR3 region: CASSPLTGTDTQYF. The CDR3 DNA reads TGTGCCAGCAGTCCACTGACAGGCACAGATACGCAGTATTTT.

J is TRBJ2-5 and V is TRBV6-5; a possible D gene is TRBD1 (6 bases). Per germline, CDR1 MNHEY and CDR2 SVGAGI. This CDR3 spans 15 amino acids. V lost 8 bases, J lost 3 bases, and 19 bases lay in between. The CDR3 region is CASGSGALGKETQYF. The CDR3 DNA reads TGTGCCAGCGGATCAGGGGCGCTAGGCAAAGAGACCCAGTACTTC.

The J gene is TRBJ2-2, the V gene TRBV7-6, with D hard to call. Trimming cost V 1 base and J 4 bases, with 7 bases left between them. Per germline, CDR1 SGHVS and CDR2 FNYEAQ. The CDR3 is 14 amino acids. CDR3 sequence: CASSLVMSTGELFF. CDR3 nucleotides: TGTGCCAGCAGCTTAGTGATGTCCACCGGGGAGCTGTTTTTT. The whole variable domain, filled in from reference TRBV7-6 and TRBJ2-2, reads GAGVSQSPRYKVTKRGQDVALRCDPISGHVSLYWYRQALGQGPEFLTYFNYEAQQDKSGLPNDRFSAERPEGSISTLTIQRTEQRDSAMYRCASSLVMSTGELFFGEGSRLTVL.

The CDR3 DNA follows: TGTGCCAGTAGTATTACCGGGGAACCCTATGGCTACACCTTC. This sequence encodes CASSITGEPYGYTF. The chain uses TRBV19 and TRBJ1-2; D uncertain. CDR1 is LNHDA, CDR2 SQIVND, per germline (reference sequence). Trimming left V 3 bases short and J 4 bases short, with 12 bases between. The CDR3 totals 14 residues.

This clone was found once. This chain links TRBV9 with TRBJ1-1, with D unresolved. The CDR3 runs to 15 residues. Germline CDR1 reads SGDLS; CDR2 reads YYNGEE. Trimming shortened V by 3 bases and J by 5 bases, and 17 bases separated the two germline ends. The CDR3, as DNA: TGTGCCAGCAGCGCCGCCCCGGACCCGGAAACTGAAGCTTTCTTT. Its translation: CASSAAPDPETEAFF.

Note on this clone: This sample includes further DNA sequences coding for the same CDR3. CDR3: CASSPDRAGGTEAFF. The CDR3 bases are TGTGCCAGCTCACCAGACAGGGCTGGGGGCACTGAAGCTTTCTTT. The chain uses TRBV18 and TRBJ1-1; 7 bases are a match to TRBD1. The trim removed 2 bases at V and 4 bases at J, leaving 7 bases unmatched. The germline V gene encodes CDR1 KGHSH and CDR2 LQKENI. CDR3 length: 15 amino acids.

The rearrangement links TRBV9 to TRBJ2-2; 9 nucleotides agree with TRBD2. The V gene's germline CDR1 is SGDLS and CDR2 YYNGEE. This CDR3 comprises 14 residues. V trimming: 4 bases; J trimming: 8 bases; junction bases outside the gene matches: 6. The DNA of the CDR3 is TGTGCCAGCAGCCTTCGGACTAGCGTGGGGGAGCTGTTTTTT. Its protein is CASSLRTSVGELFF.